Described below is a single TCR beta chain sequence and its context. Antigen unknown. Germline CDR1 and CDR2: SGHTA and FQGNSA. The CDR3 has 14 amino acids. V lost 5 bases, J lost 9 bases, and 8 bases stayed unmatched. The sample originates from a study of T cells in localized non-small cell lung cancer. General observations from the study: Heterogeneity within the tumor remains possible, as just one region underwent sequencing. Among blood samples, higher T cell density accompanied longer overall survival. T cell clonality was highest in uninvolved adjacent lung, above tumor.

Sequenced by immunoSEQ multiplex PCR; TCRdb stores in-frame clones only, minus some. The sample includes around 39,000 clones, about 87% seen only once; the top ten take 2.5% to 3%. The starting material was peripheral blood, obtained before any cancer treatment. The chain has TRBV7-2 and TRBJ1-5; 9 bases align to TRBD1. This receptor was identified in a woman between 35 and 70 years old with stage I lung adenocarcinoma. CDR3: CASSPNRGRGPQHF. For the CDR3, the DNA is TGTGCCAGCAGCCCTAACAGGGGGCGCGGGCCCCAGCATTTT.